This T cell receptor beta chain stems from a study of CD8+CD57+ T cells in acquired aplastic anemia (dated by TCRdb to the late 2010s). For the wider study: On average, sorted CD4+ and CD8+ cells yielded around 3.5 ug of extracted DNA, with a range of about 0.17 to 27.4 ug. An average of around 10 million reads for CD4+ cells and 11 million to 13 million reads for CD8+ cells was obtained from healthy donor samples. What the study reported, not specific to this receptor: No significant difference in CD8+ Simpson's diversity was found between patients and healthy controls (P=0.060). Twenty-nine CD8+ CDR3 sequences were found in both patients and controls but appeared to be highly expressed in patients and within the immunodominant clones of the patients.

There are many counts of this clonotype. Its antigen target is currently unknown. Per-base qualities were not stored, and no clone one base away is much larger. Trimming costs V 6 bases and J 0 bases, and their ends lie 16 bases apart. The CDR3 has 15 amino acids, counting the end cysteine and phenylalanine. Just the 45-base CDR3 DNA is kept, in frame starting at base 1. CDR1 DFQATT and CDR2 SNEGSKA are derived from the germline V gene (reference sequence). TCR beta VDJ combination and CDR3 sequence profiling used genomic DNA as the template. An Illumina HiSeq 2000 was the platform used for TCR repertoire sequencing. Processing in the source paper ran as follows. TRBV/TRBJ rearrangement plots, CDR3 size and DJ length profiles, and Simpson's diversity index were used to assess repertoires. Whichever DNA sequence was most abundant in the deep sequencing data was defined as the immunodominant clone. CDR3 amino acid sequences were checked for sharing between subjects and were compared against published repertoires and the VDJdb database. The raw public reads went through TCRdb reprocessing: fastp at Q25, MiXCR clone calling, in-frame beta chains kept. Rows are unified per CDR3 protein, each entry keeping the most common DNA and genes. TCRdb, not the original authors, processed these V and J calls. This sample comprises fewer than 150,000 distinct CDR3 sequences, over 45% of them detected only once. 2% to 3% of the sample is taken by the ten largest.

In this study, sorted CD4+ and CD8+ T cells from the blood of healthy subjects and of severe aplastic anemia patients had their TCR repertoires deep-sequenced. Ficoll-Paque density gradient centrifugation was used to isolate peripheral blood mononuclear cells. CD4+ and CD8+ T cells were sorted by FACS or magnetic beads before DNA extraction. The rearrangement joined TRBV20-1 to TRBJ2-3; a tentative D match to TRBD1 spans 6 bases. The sequenced sample consisted of sorted CD4+, CD8+, or CD8+CD57+ T cells (not recorded which) from PBMCs. This TCR came from a human donor in good health, serving as a control. The DNA is as follows: TGCAGTGCCTTACCGGACAGCCCTAGCACAGATACGCAGTATTTT. This yields the protein CSALPDSPSTDTQYF.